Below are 28 T cell receptor beta chains sequenced from a single sample in a study of human T cells and chemical hapten exposure. Time point indicated: patch test 1, 2 weeks after DPC sensitization. As for treatment: therapeutic diphenylcyclopropenone sensitization with weekly scalp DPC. TCRdb analysed the RACE reads with MiXCR anew, one entry per CDR3 protein. Of some 170,000 distinct CDR3 sequences listed, more than 20% are singletons. The starting material was whole blood, obtained in connection with sensitization to the hapten diphenylcyclopropenone (DPC). Receptors originate from a woman aged 45 to 65 with alopecia areata. Some clones in this sample may be carry-over from other donors' samples.

The chain couples TRBV2 to TRBJ1-5; D is ambiguous. CDR3 length: 14 amino acids. Germline CDR1 reads SNHLY; CDR2 reads FYNNEI. The V end lost 6 bases, the J end lost 0 bases, and 9 bases lay between the germline ends. In DNA form, the CDR3 reads TGTGCCAGCAGCCAGGACTTTAGCAATCAGCCCCAGCATTTT. Translated: CASSQDFSNQPQHF.

The chain links TRBV5-5 to TRBJ2-7; 7 positions match TRBD1. With V trimmed by 1 base and J by 3 bases, 10 bases remained unmatched. CDR1 and CDR2 (germline): SGHKS, YYEKEE (reference sequence). CDR3 size: 16 residues. This CDR3 reads CASSLSPGGTLYEQYF. The DNA for the CDR3 is TGTGCCAGCAGCTTGTCCCCAGGGGGTACTCTCTACGAGCAGTACTTC.

The J gene is TRBJ2-2, the V gene TRBV11-2; D remains unclear. The V end lost 7 bases, the J end lost 10 bases, and 22 bases lay between the germline ends. From germline, CDR1 is SGHAT and CDR2 FQNNGV. CDR3 length: 15 amino acids. The DNA for the CDR3 is TGTGCCAGCATCTCACAAGTCGGAGCTGGCGAGGAGCTGTTTTTT. Amino acids: CASISQVGAGEELFF.

This clonotype was detected ten times or more. V gene TRBV9 combines with J gene TRBJ2-7; 13 bases align to TRBD2. The CDR3 consists of 15 residues. Germline V CDR1 and CDR2: SGDLS, YYNGEE. Trimming at V came to 3 bases and at J to 3 bases, leaving 3 bases not matched to a gene. The CDR3 reads CASSGGTSGNYEQYF. CDR3 nucleotides: TGTGCCAGCAGCGGAGGGACTAGCGGGAACTACGAGCAGTACTTC.

The J gene is TRBJ2-3, the V gene TRBV7-3; 8 bases map to TRBD2. J was trimmed by 4 bases and V by 0 bases; bases with no gene match: 6. The CDR3 is made up of 16 amino acids. Germline values: CDR1 SGHTA, CDR2 FQGTGA. Here the CDR3 reads CASSLTPREGPDTQYF. The CDR3 DNA reads as TGTGCCAGCAGCTTAACCCCACGGGAGGGACCAGATACGCAGTATTTT.

The V gene is TRBV29-1, the J gene TRBJ2-5; 10 bases are shared with TRBD2. The CDR3 totals 15 residues. The V and J ends lost 6 bases and 5 bases, in that order; junction bases with no gene match: 12. Germline values: CDR1 SQVTM, CDR2 ANQGSEA. CDR3 protein: CSVTVLAGYGETQYF. The DNA for the CDR3 is TGCAGCGTGACAGTACTAGCGGGGTACGGGGAGACCCAGTACTTC.

This chain connects TRBV2 to TRBJ1-5; no reliable D call. Between the trimmed V and J ends, which lost 4 bases and 2 bases, there was a span of 9 bases. In germline, CDR1 is SNHLY, CDR2 FYNNEI. The CDR3 runs 14 residues. The CDR3 spells CASSARSGNQPQHF. The DNA of the CDR3 is TGTGCCAGCAGTGCACGTTCGGGCAATCAGCCCCAGCATTTT.

This chain uses TRBV7-9 with TRBJ2-1; no firm D call. The length of the CDR3 is 13 residues. Trimming left V 2 bases short and J 9 bases short, with 11 bases between. Per the germline V gene, CDR1 is SEHNR and CDR2 is FQNEAQ (reference sequence). Here the CDR3 reads CASSLKVVGEQFF. The CDR3 DNA sequence: TGTGCCAGCAGCTTAAAAGTGGTCGGTGAGCAGTTCTTC.

The chain links TRBV3-1 to TRBJ2-7; 12 nucleotides line up with TRBD2. CDR3 length: 14 amino acids. Trimming removed 6 bases from V and 4 bases from J; junction bases left unmatched: 4. Germline V gene lookup returns CDR1 LGHDT and CDR2 YNNKEL (reference sequence). Here the CDR3 DNA reads TGTGCCAGCAGTTCTAGCGGGAGGGGTTACGAGCAGTACTTC. This translates into CASSSSGRGYEQYF.

This sequence joins TRBV7-9 and TRBJ2-7; 10 bases match TRBD2. CDR1 SEHNR and CDR2 FQNEAQ come from the germline V gene (reference sequence). The CDR3 runs 15 residues. With 4 bases clipped from V and 0 bases from J, the junction kept 3 bases outside the gene matches. DNA for the CDR3: TGTGCCAGCAGCTCCGGGACTAGCGTCTCCTACGAGCAGTACTTC. Its translation is CASSSGTSVSYEQYF. Looking up the rest from reference TRBV7-9 and TRBJ2-7 gives the full variable domain: DTGVSQNPRHKITKRGQNVTFRCDPISEHNRLYWYRQTLGQGPEFLTYFQNEAQLEKSRLLSDRFSAERPKGSFSTLEIQRTEQGDSAMYLCASSSGTSVSYEQYFGPGTRLTVT.

This clonotype turned up a few times. The chain combines TRBV7-2 with TRBJ1-5; no definite D call. Germline V gene sequence: CDR1 SGHTA, CDR2 FQGNSA. The CDR3 contains 13 residues. V lost 2 bases and J 6 bases, leaving 8 bases between the germline ends. The CDR3 coding sequence is TGTGCCAGCAGCTTATCCGGAGTTCAGCCCCAGCATTTT. Protein product: CASSLSGVQPQHF.

This clonotype turned up a few times. This chain connects TRBV6-5 to TRBJ1-5; 7 bases fit TRBD1. CDR3 length: 14 amino acids. Germline V gene lookup returns CDR1 MNHEY and CDR2 SVGAGI. Trimming at V came to 5 bases and at J to 7 bases, leaving 8 bases not matched to a gene. CDR3 nucleotides: TGTGCCAGCAGTGAGACAGGGAATGGGCAGCCCCAGCATTTT. It specifies CASSETGNGQPQHF.

This clonotype was recorded a few times. The chain joins TRBV14 to TRBJ2-7, with D possibly TRBD1 on 6 matching bases. With 1 base removed from V and 6 bases from J, the gap between germline ends came to 10 bases. Germline assignment: CDR1 SGHDN and CDR2 FVKESK. There are 13 residues in the CDR3. CDR3 in amino acids: CASSQGQVSEQYF. CDR3 sequence (DNA): TGTGCCAGCAGCCAAGGACAGGTTTCCGAGCAGTACTTC.

This clonotype was detected a few times. The chain links TRBV7-9 to TRBJ1-4; 7 positions agree with TRBD1. The J segment lost 4 bases and the V segment lost 5 bases, leaving 10 bases of the junction unmatched. This CDR3 comprises 16 residues. Germline V gene data show CDR1 as SEHNR and CDR2 as FQNEAQ (reference sequence). The CDR3 here is CASSPTGTEDNEKLFF. The CDR3 DNA reads TGTGCCAGCAGCCCTACCGGGACAGAAGATAATGAAAAACTGTTTTTT. The full variable domain, in which reference TRBV7-9 and TRBJ1-4 provide the parts outside the CDR3, is DTGVSQNPRHKITKRGQNVTFRCDPISEHNRLYWYRQTLGQGPEFLTYFQNEAQLEKSRLLSDRFSAERPKGSFSTLEIQRTEQGDSAMYLCASSPTGTEDNEKLFFGSGTQLSVL.

The chain is built from TRBV12-3 or TRBV12-4 and TRBJ2-3; D gene unclear. V was shortened by 5 bases and J by 2 bases, with 8 bases between the two germline ends. CDR3 length equals 13 residues. The CDR3 nucleotides are TGTGCCAGCAGTGCCTTTATCACAGATACGCAGTATTTT. This encodes CASSAFITDTQYF.

This clonotype has only a few counts. V usage is TRBV29-1 and J usage is TRBJ2-1; D gene unclear. This CDR3 spans 11 amino acids. Germline values: CDR1 SQVTM, CDR2 ANQGSEA. V was clipped by 8 bases and J by 6 bases, with 11 bases between them. CDR3 in amino acids: CSLARSNEQFF. For the CDR3, the DNA is TGCAGCCTTGCCAGGTCCAATGAGCAGTTCTTC.

This clonotype was recorded many times. The rearrangement links TRBV7-9 to TRBJ1-2; D might be TRBD1 (6 bases). Trimming left V 1 base short and J 4 bases short, with 16 bases between. This CDR3 contains 16 residues. Germline loops: CDR1 SEHNR, CDR2 FQNEAQ (reference sequence). For the CDR3, the DNA is TGTGCCAGCAGCTTAGGGACAGCTAGTTTCGGCTATGGCTACACCTTC. This codes for CASSLGTASFGYGYTF.

This clonotype appeared once. The chain recombines TRBV20-1 with TRBJ1-1, with D hard to call. The V end was cut by 6 bases, the J end by 3 bases, with 8 bases between. This CDR3 has 11 amino acids. CDR1 and CDR2 from the germline V gene are DFQATT and SNEGSKA (reference sequence). CDR3: CSAKDYTEAFF. The CDR3 DNA reads as TGCAGTGCCAAGGATTACACTGAAGCTTTCTTT.

This clonotype was found a few times. The chain carries TRBV7-9 and TRBJ2-3, with 8 nucleotides matching TRBD1. V was pared by 5 bases and J by 5 bases, with 6 bases of the junction left unmatched. From germline, CDR1 is SEHNR and CDR2 FQNEAQ (reference sequence). This CDR3 contains 14 residues. In nucleotides, the CDR3 is TGTGCCAGCAGCATTGGACAGGGCGGAGATACGCAGTATTTT. Protein sequence: CASSIGQGGDTQYF.

This clonotype appeared a few times. The rearrangement uses TRBV20-1 and TRBJ2-1; 8 nucleotides match TRBD2. The CDR3 covers 16 residues. The junction had 8 bases not matched to a gene; V was cut back by 0 bases and J by 4 bases. The germline gives CDR1 DFQATT, CDR2 SNEGSKA (reference sequence). The CDR3 DNA is TGCAGTGCTAGAGACGCCACTAGCGGCTCATACAATGAGCAGTTCTTC. Translated, it gives CSARDATSGSYNEQFF.

This chain uses TRBV6-5 with TRBJ2-3; 7 nucleotides line up with TRBD1. This CDR3 is 14 amino acids long. V lost 6 bases, J lost 1 base, and 4 bases stayed unmatched. Germline CDR1 is MNHEY and CDR2 is SVGAGI. As DNA, the CDR3 is TGTGCCAGCAGGAAAACAGGGGGCACAGATACGCAGTATTTT. Amino acids: CASRKTGGTDTQYF.

The CDR3 region has the DNA TGTGCCAGCGGGCACGGTTTTGCCGAGCAGTACTTC. It specifies CASGHGFAEQYF. The chain recombines TRBV6-6 with TRBJ2-7, with unresolved D. Germline CDR1 and CDR2: MNHNY and SVGAGI (reference sequence). V was clipped by 8 bases and J by 6 bases, with 14 bases between them. The CDR3 consists of 12 residues.

This clonotype was counted only a few times. This rearrangement joins TRBV12-5 to TRBJ2-1; 8 bases are shared with TRBD1. The V segment lost 6 bases and the J segment 3 bases; nucleotides outside the gene matches: 4. CDR3 length equals 14 residues. Germline V CDR1 and CDR2: LGHNT, FRNRAP. CDR3 nucleotides: TGTGCTAGTGGGCAGGGGGCAAACTACAATGAGCAGTTCTTC. It codes for CASGQGANYNEQFF.

J is TRBJ2-1 and V is TRBV29-1, with 8 bases identical to TRBD2. Germline CDR1 is SQVTM and CDR2 is ANQGSEA. The J segment lost 5 bases and the V segment lost 4 bases, leaving 4 bases of the junction unmatched. CDR3 length: 13 amino acids. The CDR3 sequence is CSVGLAGNNEQFF. As DNA, the CDR3 is TGCAGCGTTGGGCTAGCGGGTAACAATGAGCAGTTCTTC.

This clonotype was counted only a few times. The rearrangement joins TRBV19 to TRBJ2-5; D might be TRBD2 (6 bases). From germline, CDR1 is LNHDA and CDR2 SQIVND (reference sequence). The V gene lost 6 bases and the J gene lost 7 bases, with 18 bases spanning the gap. The CDR3 sequence is 14 residues long. The CDR3 protein is CASRMGPPEGTQYF. The CDR3 DNA reads as TGTGCCAGTAGAATGGGACCTCCGGAGGGGACCCAGTACTTC.

This clonotype was seen only a few times. The V gene is TRBV6-5, the J gene TRBJ2-1, with 10 bases fitting TRBD2. Losses at the gene ends were 3 bases for V and 7 bases for J; bases not matched to a gene: 12. The CDR3 sequence is 17 residues long. Germline values: CDR1 MNHEY, CDR2 SVGAGI. CDR3 bases: TGTGCCAGCAGTTATCTCCCTCTAGCGGGAGTGCAGAATGAGCAGTTCTTC. Its translation: CASSYLPLAGVQNEQFF.

This clonotype was detected only a few times. V is TRBV7-2 and J is TRBJ2-7; 12 bases line up with TRBD2. Unmatched junction bases numbered 8, after V lost 4 bases and J lost 4 bases. In germline, CDR1 is SGHTA, CDR2 FQGNSA. The length of the CDR3 is 16 residues. The CDR3 nucleotides are TGTGCCAGCAGCTCCCAGTTTCTAGCGGGAGGGTACGAGCAGTACTTC. Translated, it gives CASSSQFLAGGYEQYF.

The chain recombines TRBV6-2 or TRBV6-3 with TRBJ2-3, with no clear D. The CDR3 consists of 13 residues. Germline V lookup: CDR1 MNHEY, CDR2 SVGEGT. V was cut by 5 bases and J by 3 bases, with 9 bases left in between. CDR3 sequence: CASSASETDTQYF. The CDR3, as DNA: TGTGCCAGCAGTGCTAGTGAAACAGATACGCAGTATTTT.